These T cell receptor beta chains were read from a single sample in a study of blood T cell repertoires in COVID-19. Clones were sequenced by immunoSEQ multiplex PCR, and TCRdb holds only the in-frame ones, with some missing. The sample lists approximately 500,000 clones; roughly 87% were seen once. Specimen: peripheral blood. The source of these receptors is a man aged 18 to 29 with COVID-19, enrolled during active disease. CDR3s include the opening cysteine and the closing phenylalanine or tryptophan. A D gene is named only where the DNA matches it firmly. Expanded clones get a size class; other rows say once, few or many, or leave the size out.

>TRBD1|TRBJ1-5|-|TRBV15
CATSLGDSLSQPQHF
TGTGCCACCAGCCTGGGGGACAGCCTCAGTCAGCCCCAGCATTTT
>TRBD1|TRBJ1-6|once|TRBV5-1
CASSLADRGGSPLHF
TGCGCCAGCAGCTTGGCGGACAGGGGAGGTTCACCCCTCCACTTT
>-|TRBJ2-7|-|TRBV24-1
CATSDPREPPYEQYF
TGTGCCACCAGTGATCCACGGGAGCCACCCTACGAGCAGTACTTC
>-|TRBJ2-1|-|TRBV10-3
CAISDLQGTRNEQFF
TGTGCCATCAGTGACCTACAGGGGACTCGCAATGAGCAGTTCTTC
>-|TRBJ2-7|-|TRBV2
CASSAIEKQYF
TGTGCCAGCAGCGCTATAGAGAAACAGTACTTC
>-|TRBJ1-6|-|TRBV6-1
CASSGAGGNSPLHF
TGTGCCAGCAGTGGAGCTGGGGGCAATTCACCCCTCCACTTT
>TRBD1|TRBJ2-1|few|TRBV5-1
CASSRTGDNEQFF
TGCGCCAGCAGTCGTACAGGGGACAATGAGCAGTTCTTC
>TRBD2|TRBJ2-1|-|TRBV6-5
CASRKAGGHNEQFF
TGTGCCAGCAGAAAAGCGGGGGGTCACAATGAGCAGTTCTTC
>TRBD1|TRBJ2-7|-|TRBV6-4
CASSDPIGGDRDATTAEQYF
TGTGCCAGCAGTGACCCCATTGGGGGGGACAGGGATGCTACTACTGCCGAGCAGTACTTC
>TRBD2|TRBJ2-1|-|TRBV30
CAWSGLAGGYNEQFF
TGTGCCTGGAGTGGGCTAGCGGGAGGTTACAATGAGCAGTTCTTC
>-|TRBJ1-2|-|TRBV28
CASSLGVEEGYGYTF
TGTGCCAGCAGTCTAGGTGTCGAGGAGGGCTATGGCTACACCTTC
>-|TRBJ2-1|-|TRBV3-1/TRBV3-2
CASSQDFQGLEFF
TGTGCCAGCAGCCAAGATTTTCAGGGTTTGGAGTTCTTC
>TRBD1|TRBJ2-7|once|TRBV19
CASSPRPGTGTAYEQYF
TGTGCCAGTAGTCCCCGTCCCGGGACAGGGACCGCCTACGAGCAGTACTTC
>TRBD2|TRBJ2-1|-|TRBV30
CAWSGPGLARYEQFF
TGTGCCTGGAGTGGCCCGGGACTAGCGCGGTATGAGCAGTTCTTC
>-|TRBJ2-7|once|TRBV20-1
CSARTGYEQYF
TGCAGTGCTCGCACAGGGTACGAGCAGTACTTC
>-|TRBJ2-7|-|TRBV5-1
CASSLDPDRTYEQYF
TGCGCCAGCAGCTTGGACCCGGACAGAACCTACGAGCAGTACTTC
>-|TRBJ2-2|-|TRBV7-6
CASSLVGVGELFF
TGTGCCAGCAGCTTAGTAGGAGTGGGGGAGCTGTTTTTT
>-|TRBJ2-1|once|TRBV11-2
CASSEAYNEQFF
TGTGCCAGCAGCGAGGCCTACAATGAGCAGTTCTTC
>-|TRBJ1-1|-|TRBV10-3
CAISFLGGDTEAFF
TGTGCCATCAGTTTTCTGGGAGGGGACACTGAAGCTTTCTTT
>-|TRBJ1-1|-|TRBV7-6
CASSLAPRGEAFF
TGTGCCAGCAGCTTAGCTCCCAGAGGTGAAGCTTTCTTT
>TRBD1|TRBJ2-1|-|TRBV4-1
CASSQVRTGSDNEQFF
TGCGCCAGCAGCCAAGTTAGGACAGGGTCCGACAATGAGCAGTTCTTC
>-|TRBJ2-5|-|TRBV7-8
CASERQTAAETQYF
TGTGCCAGCGAACGACAGACAGCTGCAGAGACCCAGTACTTC
>TRBD1|TRBJ1-4|-|TRBV6-1
CASSGRDRVLGEKLFF
TGTGCCAGCAGTGGACGGGACAGGGTTTTAGGTGAAAAACTGTTTTTT
>-|TRBJ2-3|-|TRBV6-6
CASRGGGLRDTQYF
TGTGCCAGCCGAGGGGGGGGCCTGAGGGATACGCAGTATTTT
>-|TRBJ2-3|-|TRBV5-1
CASSRAQGITDTQYF
TGCGCCAGCAGCCGTGCTCAGGGGATCACAGATACGCAGTATTTT
>-|TRBJ2-3|-|TRBV28
CASNPPRGDTDTQYF
TGTGCCAGCAACCCCCCCAGGGGAGACACAGATACGCAGTATTTT
>TRBD1|TRBJ1-6|-|TRBV5-5
CASSRGHRGSSSPLHF
TGTGCCAGCAGCAGGGGACACAGGGGTTCGTCTTCACCCCTCCACTTT
>TRBD1|TRBJ1-4|-|TRBV3-1/TRBV3-2
CASSPWDSYEKLFF
TGTGCCAGCAGCCCCTGGGACAGCTATGAAAAACTGTTTTTT
>-|TRBJ2-2|-|TRBV19
CASSIAFGELFF
TGTGCCAGTAGTATAGCCTTCGGGGAGCTGTTTTTT
>-|TRBJ2-2|-|TRBV5-1
CASRANTGSGTGELFF
TGCGCCAGCAGAGCGAATACAGGGTCGGGCACCGGGGAGCTGTTTTTT
>TRBD2|TRBJ2-5|-|TRBV5-5
CASSLDGGGGTQYF
TGTGCCAGCAGCTTGGATGGTGGGGGGGGGACCCAGTACTTC
>TRBD2|TRBJ2-4|-|TRBV19
CASTQTPLAGGLDIQYF
TGTGCCAGTACCCAGACCCCACTAGCGGGGGGGCTTGACATTCAGTACTTC
>-|TRBJ2-3|-|TRBV5-1
CASSPSRRGRTDTQYF
TGCGCCAGCAGCCCGTCCCGGAGGGGCCGAACAGATACGCAGTATTTT
>-|TRBJ1-1|-|TRBV19
CASSLGLTEAFF
TGTGCCAGCTCCCTTGGGCTCACTGAAGCTTTCTTT
>-|TRBJ1-1|-|TRBV3-1/TRBV3-2
CASSQAVLANTEAFF
TGTGCCAGCAGCCAAGCTGTGTTGGCGAACACTGAAGCTTTCTTT
>TRBD1|TRBJ2-7|once|TRBV4-1
CASSPQGQAYEQYF
TGCGCCAGCAGCCCACAGGGGCAGGCCTACGAGCAGTACTTC
>-|TRBJ2-7|-|TRBV6-2/TRBV6-3
CASSNRGSYEQYF
TGTGCCAGCAGCAACCGGGGCTCCTACGAGCAGTACTTC
>-|TRBJ2-2|-|TRBV7-9
CASSLPTGGELFF
TGTGCCAGCAGCTTGCCAACAGGAGGGGAGCTGTTTTTT
>TRBD2|TRBJ2-1|-|TRBV5-1
CASSFTSGDNEQFF
TGCGCCAGCAGCTTTACTAGCGGGGACAATGAGCAGTTCTTC
>TRBD1|TRBJ1-5|-|TRBV19
CASNRDRRQPQHF
TGTGCCAGTAACCGGGACAGGCGGCAGCCCCAGCATTTT
>-|TRBJ2-1|-|TRBV13
CASSPETGSSYNEQFF
TGTGCCAGCAGCCCAGAAACGGGGAGCTCCTACAATGAGCAGTTCTTC
>-|TRBJ1-2|-|TRBV3-1/TRBV3-2
CASSQDRVRGYTF
TGTGCCAGCAGCCAAGACAGGGTCCGCGGCTACACCTTC
>TRBD2|TRBJ2-5|-|TRBV6-5
CASSFTSGAETQYF
TGTGCCAGCAGTTTCACTAGCGGGGCAGAGACCCAGTACTTC
>-|TRBJ1-5|-|TRBV12-5
CASGLVLQGRGNQPQHF
TGTGCTAGTGGTTTGGTATTACAGGGACGAGGCAATCAGCCCCAGCATTTT
>-|TRBJ2-3|-|TRBV30
CAWSPTSSAVGTQYF
TGTGCCTGGAGTCCCACTAGCAGTGCAGTAGGCACGCAGTATTTT
>TRBD1|TRBJ1-5|-|TRBV30
CAWRTGGPNQPQHF
TGTGCCTGGCGGACAGGGGGCCCCAATCAGCCCCAGCATTTT
>-|TRBJ1-4|-|TRBV14
CASSPTGYALEKLFF
TGTGCCAGCAGCCCTACAGGGTACGCCTTGGAAAAACTGTTTTTT
>TRBD2|TRBJ2-7|-|TRBV30
CAWRRVLAGTYEQYF
TGTGCCTGGAGGCGCGTGCTAGCGGGGACCTACGAGCAGTACTTC
>-|TRBJ2-6|-|TRBV11-2
CASSLGGVASGANVLTF
TGTGCCAGCAGCTTAGGCGGGGTGGCGTCCGGGGCCAACGTCCTGACTTTC
>-|TRBJ2-1|-|TRBV3-1/TRBV3-2
CASSRREMDEQFF
TGTGCCAGCAGCCGGAGGGAAATGGATGAGCAGTTCTTC
>-|TRBJ1-4|-|TRBV2
CASSEAGTGLNEKLFF
TGTGCCAGCAGTGAAGCAGGGACGGGACTTAATGAAAAACTGTTTTTT
>TRBD1|TRBJ2-7|-|TRBV2
CAGTPGQNYEQYF
TGTGCCGGGACGCCGGGACAGAACTACGAGCAGTACTTC
>TRBD1|TRBJ1-1|-|TRBV7-9
CASSFPGGQGGTEAFF
TGTGCCAGCAGCTTCCCCGGTGGACAGGGGGGGACTGAAGCTTTCTTT
>-|TRBJ1-1|-|TRBV19
CASSMEGLKNTEAFF
TGTGCCAGTAGTATGGAGGGACTTAAGAACACTGAAGCTTTCTTT
>TRBD2|TRBJ2-7|-|TRBV2
CASSEAGGIYEQYF
TGTGCCAGCAGTGAAGCGGGAGGGATTTACGAGCAGTACTTC
>TRBD2|TRBJ2-7|-|TRBV5-4
CASSSKTSGGVGEQYF
TGTGCCAGCAGCTCAAAGACTAGCGGGGGCGTCGGCGAGCAGTACTTC
>TRBD1|TRBJ2-2|-|TRBV3-1/TRBV3-2
CASSQVLGTGHTGELFF
TGTGCCAGCAGCCAAGTGCTGGGGACAGGGCACACCGGGGAGCTGTTTTTT
>TRBD1|TRBJ2-5|-|TRBV6-5
CASRRTGGGETQYF
TGTGCCAGCAGGAGGACAGGGGGAGGAGAGACCCAGTACTTC
>TRBD1|TRBJ1-2|-|TRBV2
CASSSRGLYGYTF
TGTGCCAGCAGTAGCAGGGGGCTGTATGGCTACACCTTC